These 21 T cell receptor beta chains originate from one sample sequenced in a study of blood T cell repertoires in COVID-19. TCRdb's table, derived via immunoSEQ multiplex PCR, lists solely in-frame clones and lacks some. The sample has some 110,000 clones, around 83% seen once. Specimen: peripheral blood. The receptors were gathered from a man aged 35-49 years with acute or convalescent COVID-19.

DNA for the CDR3: TGTGCCATCAGTGCTAGCGGGAGCGATGAGCAGTTCTTC. Protein sequence: CAISASGSDEQFF. The chain couples TRBV10-3 to TRBJ2-1; 10 nucleotides agree with TRBD2. The junction had 2 bases not matched to a gene; V was cut back by 4 bases and J by 8 bases. This CDR3 region has 13 residues. Germline CDR1 and CDR2: ENHRY and SYGVKD.

V and J are TRBV6-5 and TRBJ2-7; 9 nucleotides align to TRBD1. The germline CDR1 and CDR2 sequences are MNHEY and SVGAGI. This CDR3 comprises 14 residues. After removal of 2 bases from V and 5 bases from J, the junction contained 4 bases not matched to a gene. The chain's CDR3 is CASSYLTGGHEQYF. CDR3 sequence (DNA): TGTGCCAGCAGTTACCTAACAGGGGGCCACGAGCAGTACTTC.

The J gene is TRBJ2-1, the V gene TRBV10-1; 15 nucleotides align to TRBD2. Looked up from germline, CDR1 is WNHNN and CDR2 is SYGVQD (reference sequence). The ends lost 6 bases at V and 0 bases at J; junction bases unmatched: 6. The CDR3 has 18 amino acids. The CDR3 sequence: CASSQGLAGGPSYNEQFF. DNA for the CDR3: TGCGCCAGCAGCCAAGGACTAGCGGGAGGGCCCTCCTACAATGAGCAGTTCTTC.

The rearrangement uses TRBV25-1 and TRBJ1-6; a possible D gene is TRBD1 (6 bases). Trimming pared 2 bases from V and 7 bases from J, leaving 15 bases between. This CDR3 comprises 16 residues. Germline assignment: CDR1 MGHDK and CDR2 SYGVNS. The CDR3 nucleotides read TGTGCCAGCAGTGAAGGGGTAGGGGGATACAATTCACCCCTCCACTTT. Translation gives CASSEGVGGYNSPLHF.

The chain carries TRBV10-3 and TRBJ2-5, with TRBD2 matching 8 bases. The junction had 5 bases not matched to a gene; V was cut back by 2 bases and J by 3 bases. The CDR3 sequence is 15 residues long. Looked up from germline, CDR1 is ENHRY and CDR2 is SYGVKD. The CDR3 DNA reads as TGTGCCATCAGTGAGGCCAGCGGGGGAAAAGAGACCCAGTACTTC. Protein product: CAISEASGGKETQYF.

The rearrangement links TRBV6-5 to TRBJ1-5; 8 nucleotides match TRBD1. The V gene end was trimmed by 6 bases and the J gene end by 7 bases; junction bases not matched to a gene: 2. The CDR3 covers 12 residues. Germline V gives CDR1 MNHEY, CDR2 SVGAGI. The CDR3 loop reads CASRHRGQPQHF. CDR3 in DNA: TGTGCCAGCAGACACAGGGGGCAGCCCCAGCATTTT.

This CDR3 reads CATTRGYEQYF. The CDR3 DNA sequence: TGTGCCACCACACGAGGATACGAGCAGTACTTC. The J gene is TRBJ2-7, the V gene TRBV6-5; D is unclear. Trimming removed 10 bases at V and 4 bases at J, with 11 bases between. The germline gives CDR1 MNHEY, CDR2 SVGAGI. CDR3 length equals 11 residues.

The rearrangement links TRBV3-1 (or the pseudogene TRBV3-2) to TRBJ1-3; D remains ambiguous. V dropped 3 bases and J dropped 0 bases, with 12 bases sitting between them. The V gene's germline CDR1 is LGHDT and CDR2 YNNKEL (reference sequence). The CDR3 runs 16 residues. For the CDR3, the DNA is TGTGCCAGCAGCCATTCGGTCCCTTCCTCTGGAAACACCATATATTTT. It codes for CASSHSVPSSGNTIYF.

The rearrangement links TRBV27 to TRBJ2-7; a weak D match, TRBD1 (5 bases). The CDR3 runs to 13 residues. V gave up 3 bases and J gave up 0 bases, with 6 bases separating them. Looked up from germline, CDR1 is MNHEY and CDR2 is SMNVEV (reference sequence). CDR3 sequence: CASSFQGSYEQYF. The CDR3 DNA reads TGTGCCAGCAGTTTTCAGGGCTCCTACGAGCAGTACTTC.

The rearrangement joins TRBV7-2 to TRBJ1-5; D not certain. This CDR3 has 13 residues. V shed 6 bases and J shed 3 bases, with 9 bases lying between them. CDR1 and CDR2 (germline): SGHTA, FQGNSA. The CDR3 loop reads CASRAGSNQPQHF. The CDR3 DNA follows: TGTGCCAGCAGGGCGGGCTCCAATCAGCCCCAGCATTTT. The variable domain in full, with the rest retrieved from reference TRBV7-2 and TRBJ1-5, is GAGVSQSPSNKVTEKGKDVELRCDPISGHTALYWYRQSLGQGLEFLIYFQGNSAPDKSGLPSDRFSAERTGGSVSTLTIQRTQQEDSAVYLCASRAGSNQPQHFGDGTRLSIL.

The chain joins TRBV7-3 to TRBJ2-7; perhaps TRBD2 as D (5 bases). The germline V gene encodes CDR1 SGHTA and CDR2 FQGTGA. Trimming stripped 2 bases from V and 7 bases from J, with 12 bases between. The CDR3 length is 13 residues. The CDR3 reads CASSLDYQREQYF. CDR3 in DNA: TGTGCCAGCAGCTTAGATTATCAGCGGGAGCAGTACTTC.

The J gene is TRBJ2-3, the V gene TRBV11-2, with TRBD2 matching over 10 bases. The ends lost 5 bases at V and 2 bases at J; junction bases unmatched: 7. CDR1 SGHAT and CDR2 FQNNGV come from the germline V gene. The CDR3 has 16 amino acids. The CDR3 sequence is CASSPYLAGDTDTQYF. For the CDR3, the DNA is TGTGCCAGCAGCCCATACCTAGCGGGAGACACAGATACGCAGTATTTT.

The rearrangement links TRBV2 to TRBJ1-2; no definite D call. Trimming took off 11 bases at V and 8 bases at J, with 12 bases between the two ends. The CDR3 has 10 amino acids. The V gene's germline CDR1 is SNHLY and CDR2 FYNNEI. As DNA, the CDR3 is TGTGCCTGCAAACCCGGGGGCTACACCTTC. Its translation: CACKPGGYTF.

This clone is medium-sized (0.01 to 0.1%). The J gene is TRBJ2-1, the V gene TRBV6-1; D uncertain. Germline values: CDR1 MNHNS, CDR2 SASEGT. The CDR3 has 15 residues. Trimming removed 1 base at V and 0 bases at J, with 7 bases between. CDR3 in DNA: TGTGCCAGCAGTGAAGAGTCCGGCTCCTACAATGAGCAGTTCTTC. Its translation: CASSEESGSYNEQFF.

CDR3 DNA: TGTGCCAGCAGCTTAGGCCGGGGGGATACGCAGTATTTT. This translates into CASSLGRGDTQYF. The rearrangement uses TRBV7-9 and TRBJ2-3, with a possible D match to TRBD2 (6 bases). Germline-derived CDR1 and CDR2 are SEHNR and FQNEAQ (reference sequence). The CDR3 consists of 13 residues. V lost 1 base and J lost 6, with 8 bases in between.

The chain links TRBV7-8 to TRBJ2-1; 8 bases agree with TRBD2. This CDR3 comprises 15 residues. CDR1 and CDR2 from the germline V gene are SGHVS and FQNEAQ. Trimming at V came to 2 bases and at J to 3 bases, leaving 3 bases not matched to a gene. The CDR3 spells CASSLWGTSYNEQFF. The DNA for the CDR3 is TGTGCCAGCAGCTTATGGGGGACTAGCTACAATGAGCAGTTCTTC.

The rearrangement uses TRBV2 and TRBJ2-7; 9 nucleotides line up with TRBD1. The germline V gene encodes CDR1 SNHLY and CDR2 FYNNEI. CDR3 size: 15 residues. V lost 3 bases, J lost 2 bases, and 5 bases stayed unmatched. DNA for the CDR3: TGTGCCAGCAGTGACCTAGGGACAGGGACCTACGAGCAGTACTTC. Translating it yields CASSDLGTGTYEQYF.

The chain recombines TRBV19 with TRBJ2-7; TRBD1 matches 10 bases. Germline assignment: CDR1 LNHDA and CDR2 SQIVND (reference sequence). The CDR3 is made up of 16 amino acids. J lost 4 bases, V lost 5 bases, and 11 bases had no gene match. This CDR3 reads CASSPRQGAEGYEQYF. The DNA for the CDR3 is TGTGCCAGTAGTCCACGACAGGGGGCGGAAGGGTACGAGCAGTACTTC.

V is TRBV19 and J is TRBJ2-1; TRBD1 matches at 11 bases. CDR3 size: 18 residues. V lost 4 bases to trimming and J lost 7 bases; unmatched junction nucleotides: 15. Germline CDR1 LNHDA, CDR2 SQIVND (reference sequence). The CDR3 coding sequence is TGTGCCAGTAGTACACGGACAGGGGGCGACGCAAACCTTAATGAGCAGTTCTTC. Encoded protein: CASSTRTGGDANLNEQFF.

The chain combines TRBV5-1 with TRBJ1-4; D might be TRBD1 (6 bases). V gave up 5 bases and J gave up 1 base, with 9 bases separating them. CDR1 and CDR2 (germline): SGHRS, YFSETQ. The CDR3 runs to 14 residues. The CDR3: CASSLQGTNEKLFF. The CDR3 bases are TGCGCCAGCAGTCTACAGGGAACTAATGAAAAACTGTTTTTT.

The genes are TRBV14 and TRBJ2-1, with 7 bases identical to TRBD1. The germline V gene encodes CDR1 SGHDN and CDR2 FVKESK. J was trimmed by 6 bases and V by 4 bases; bases with no gene match: 6. This CDR3 is 14 amino acids long. The CDR3 DNA reads as TGTGCCAGCAGCCCCTTGGACAGGACCAATGAGCAGTTCTTC. Its translation is CASSPLDRTNEQFF.